The 29 T cell receptor beta chains listed next were all sequenced from one sample in a study of CD8+ T cells in alopecia areata (dated by TCRdb to about 2018). Library preparation employed the immunoSEQ multiplex PCR assay. RNA was extracted from all samples and reverse transcribed into cDNA as template for TCR sequencing. What TCRdb holds here is the immuneACCESS table cut down to in-frame rearrangements. Part of the clones is not present; checked against another copy, under half of the missing clones reflect an unresolved V gene, and the others are unexplained. Recorded for this sample are a few thousand clones; around 70% of them occurred a single time. The top ten hold 9% to 12% of the sample. The specimen was skin. The source of these receptors is a human donor in good health.

The rearrangement links TRBV7-2 to TRBJ2-7; TRBD1 aligns across 8 bases. The junction had 9 bases not matched to a gene; V was cut back by 5 bases and J by 6 bases. The CDR3 spans 14 residues. The germline V gene has CDR1 SGHTA and CDR2 FQGNSA. Here the CDR3 DNA reads TGTGCCAGCAGCCAGACCAGGGGGCTCTCCGAGCAGTACTTC. Residues: CASSQTRGLSEQYF. Full variable domain (missing parts from reference TRBV7-2 and TRBJ2-7): GAGVSQSPSNKVTEKGKDVELRCDPISGHTALYWYRQSLGQGLEFLIYFQGNSAPDKSGLPSDRFSAERTGGSVSTLTIQRTQQEDSAVYLCASSQTRGLSEQYFGPGTRLTVT.

This clone was detected only once. The V call is TRBV21-1, the J call TRBJ2-2; TRBD2, the D gene given by the table, was not confirmed from the DNA. TRBV21-1 is marked as a pseudogene. The CDR3 runs to 23 residues. The CDR3 DNA reads as TGTGCCAGCAGCCGGAACAGGACTAGCGTTAGTGGGAGACCCAATCTGAACACCGGGGAGCTGTTTTTT. It yields the protein CASSRNRTSVSGRPNLNTGELFF.

This clone was recorded a few times. This rearrangement joins TRBV7-2 to TRBJ1-5; D gene unclear. The CDR3 sequence is 13 residues long. The germline V and J ends were trimmed by 5 bases and 3 bases, with 8 bases remaining between them. Germline CDR1 and CDR2: SGHTA and FQGNSA. The CDR3 coding sequence is TGTGCCAGCAGCCCCCAGGCCAATCAGCCCCAGCATTTT. Its protein product is CASSPQANQPQHF.

The V and J genes are TRBV6-5 and TRBJ1-2; possibly TRBD1 for D (6 bases). CDR1 is MNHEY, CDR2 SVGAGI, per germline. The V end lost 2 bases, the J end lost 2 bases, and 9 bases lay between the germline ends. The CDR3 loop spans 14 amino acids. This chain's CDR3 is CASSYRQGNYGYTF. The CDR3 DNA reads as TGTGCCAGCAGTTACCGGCAGGGGAACTATGGCTACACCTTC.

This chain connects TRBV4-3 to TRBJ1-4, with D unclear. The V end lost 1 base, the J end lost 14 bases, and 20 bases lay between the germline ends. CDR3 length equals 15 residues. Germline CDR1 reads LGHNA; CDR2 reads YSLEER. The CDR3 loop reads CASSQAGSARKGLFF. In nucleotides, the CDR3 is TGCGCCAGCAGCCAAGCTGGGTCCGCACGAAAAGGGCTGTTTTTT.

The chain links TRBV4-2 to TRBJ2-7; the D is unclear. Deletions cut 2 bases from V and 2 bases from J, with 13 bases between. This CDR3 has 15 residues. In germline, CDR1 is LGHNA, CDR2 YNFKEQ. CDR3 DNA sequence: TGTGCCAGCAGCCAATCTCTACTGGTAGCCTACGAGCAGTACTTC. This encodes CASSQSLLVAYEQYF.

The V call is TRBV21-1, the J call TRBJ2-1; TRBD2, the table's D call, lacks a check against the DNA. TRBV21-1 is recorded as a pseudogene. The CDR3 runs to 15 residues. The CDR3 DNA follows: TGTGCCAGCAGCCAAGTCGACGGGACCTACAATGAGCAGTTCTTC. It is translated as CASSQVDGTYNEQFF.

The chain joins TRBV11-2 to TRBJ2-5; TRBD2 aligns across 9 bases. The CDR3 is 14 residues long. V dropped 5 bases and J dropped 5; count of bases not matched to a gene: 6. Germline CDR1 reads SGHAT; CDR2 reads FQNNGV. CDR3: CASSTGLAFETQYF. For the CDR3, the DNA is TGTGCCAGCAGCACGGGACTAGCTTTCGAGACCCAGTACTTC.

The chain employs TRBV4-2 and TRBJ2-3; TRBD2 matches 9 bases. The CDR3 totals 16 residues. Per germline, CDR1 LGHNA and CDR2 YNFKEQ. V lost 4 bases to trimming and J lost 2 bases; unmatched junction nucleotides: 7. CDR3 nucleotides: TGTGCCAGCAGCCGGAGCGGCGGGGGGGCCACAGATACGCAGTATTTT. The encoded protein is CASSRSGGGATDTQYF.

As DNA, the CDR3 is TGTGCCAGCAGCTTAGACGGGGAGTACACAGATACGCAGTATTTT. Translated, it gives CASSLDGEYTDTQYF. This sequence joins TRBV7-2 and TRBJ2-3, with TRBD2 as a possible D gene (5 bases). CDR1 and CDR2 from the germline V gene are SGHTA and FQGNSA. The V gene lost 1 base and the J gene lost 2 bases, with 10 bases spanning the gap. The CDR3 runs to 15 residues.

The gene calls are TRBV25-1 and TRBJ2-6, with D possibly matching TRBD1 (5 bases). Trimming cost V 5 bases and J 5 bases, with 22 bases left between them. Per germline, CDR1 MGHDK and CDR2 SYGVNS. The CDR3 loop spans 18 amino acids. The CDR3 DNA reads TGTGCCAGCAGTCACAAAACAACTGGACAAAGTCGGGCCAACGTCCTGACTTTC. Translated: CASSHKTTGQSRANVLTF. Full variable domain (missing parts from reference TRBV25-1 and TRBJ2-6): EADIYQTPRYLVIGTGKKITLECSQTMGHDKMYWYQQDPGMELHLIHYSYGVNSTEKGDLSSESTVSRIRTEHFPLTLESARPSHTSQYLCASSHKTTGQSRANVLTFGAGSRLTVL.

The rearrangement joins TRBV6-4 to TRBJ1-2; D is unclear. V was pared by 5 bases and J by 4 bases, with 23 bases between. CDR1 is MRHNA, CDR2 SNTAGT, per germline. CDR3 size: 17 residues. CDR3 residues: CASSQSPSHGKIYGYTF. CDR3 nucleotides: TGTGCCAGCAGTCAATCCCCCTCACACGGAAAGATCTATGGCTACACCTTC.

This clone was counted only a few times. The rearrangement links TRBV5-1 to TRBJ1-6; D is ambiguous. The V gene lost 4 bases and the J gene lost 8 bases, with 19 bases spanning the gap. There are 16 residues in the CDR3. Germline V lookup: CDR1 SGHRS, CDR2 YFSETQ. DNA of the CDR3: TGCGCCAGCAGCCTCACCTCCGCGGAAGGATATTCACCCCTCCACTTT. This gives the protein CASSLTSAEGYSPLHF. Combining the CDR3 with reference TRBV5-1 and TRBJ1-6 gives the whole variable domain KAGVTQTPRYLIKTRGQQVTLSCSPISGHRSVSWYQQTPGQGLQFLFEYFSETQRNKGNFPGRFSGRQFSNSRSEMNVSTLELGDSALYLCASSLTSAEGYSPLHFGNGTRLTVT.

The chain recombines TRBV2 with TRBJ2-3, with D possibly called TRBD1 or TRBD2 (7 bases each). The CDR3 has 15 amino acids. The germline CDR1 and CDR2 sequences are SNHLY and FYNNEI. Trimming shortened V by 6 bases and J by 2 bases, and 15 bases separated the two germline ends. The CDR3 is CASRGGDSITDTQYF. The CDR3 DNA reads as TGTGCCAGCAGGGGGGGGGACAGCATCACAGATACGCAGTATTTT.

This clone was counted only a few times. The chain is built from TRBV10-3 and TRBJ2-3, with D unresolved. Germline V gene sequence: CDR1 ENHRY, CDR2 SYGVKD. Trimming cost V 2 bases and J 0 bases, with 6 bases left between them. The CDR3 consists of 14 residues. CDR3 in amino acids: CAISERRSTDTQYF. The DNA of the CDR3 is TGTGCCATCAGTGAGCGGAGAAGCACAGATACGCAGTATTTT.

This clone has just a few counts. The J gene is TRBJ1-1, the V gene TRBV7-2, with D possibly TRBD1 on 5 matching bases. Germline V gene sequence: CDR1 SGHTA, CDR2 FQGNSA. With 5 bases removed from V and 6 bases from J, the gap between germline ends came to 19 bases. The CDR3 length is 15 residues. CDR3: CASSRTRIRDAEAFF. The CDR3 DNA is TGTGCCAGCAGCCGAACGAGGATCAGGGACGCTGAAGCTTTCTTT.

The CDR3 coding sequence is TGTGCCAGCGCAGCCTCGATCAGACTAGCGGGGGGGGTCTACGAGCAGTACTTC. Translation gives CASAASIRLAGGVYEQYF. V gene TRBV7-9 combines with J gene TRBJ2-7; 14 positions match TRBD2. V trimming: 8 bases; J trimming: 3 bases; junction bases outside the gene matches: 15. Germline CDR1 reads SEHNR; CDR2 reads FQNEAQ (reference sequence). The CDR3 consists of 18 residues.

This chain uses TRBV28 with TRBJ2-2, with D possibly being TRBD2 (5 bases). The germline gives CDR1 MDHEN, CDR2 SYDVKM. Trimming removed 8 bases from V and 4 bases from J, with 20 bases in between. The CDR3 runs 16 residues. The CDR3 is CASAYSGTEGTGELFF. The CDR3 region has the DNA TGTGCCAGCGCATATTCCGGAACAGAGGGCACCGGGGAGCTGTTTTTT. Variable domain in full (rest from reference TRBV28 and TRBJ2-2): DVKVTQSSRYLVKRTGEKVFLECVQDMDHENMFWYRQDPGLGLRLIYFSYDVKMKEKGDIPEGYSVSREKKERFSLILESASTNQTSMYLCASAYSGTEGTGELFFGEGSRLTVL.

The rearrangement joins TRBV6-5 to TRBJ2-4, with TRBD2 matching over 9 bases. This CDR3 has 15 amino acids. The junction had 1 base not matched to a gene; V was cut back by 0 bases and J by 4 bases. Germline V CDR1 and CDR2: MNHEY, SVGAGI. The CDR3 region is CASSYSRGGKNIQYF. In DNA, the CDR3 is TGTGCCAGCAGTTACTCGCGGGGGGGAAAAAACATTCAGTACTTC.

The genes are TRBV4-1 and TRBJ2-1; a possible D gene is TRBD2 (5 bases). Trimming took 4 bases from V and 3 from J, leaving 19 bases between them. From germline, CDR1 is MGHRA and CDR2 YSYEKL. The CDR3 has 17 residues. The CDR3 protein is CASSRGGLVLLYNEQFF. In DNA form, the CDR3 reads TGCGCCAGCAGCCGCGGCGGACTCGTCCTTCTCTACAATGAGCAGTTCTTC.

The V call is TRBV7-2, the J call TRBJ1-2; 12 bases align to TRBD1. The germline gives CDR1 SGHTA, CDR2 FQGNSA. The CDR3 totals 17 residues. Trimming cost V 5 bases and J 6 bases; bases outside gene matches: 13. The DNA of the CDR3 is TGTGCCAGCAGCCCCCTAGGAGGCCGGGACAGGGGGCATGGCTACACCTTC. Encoded protein: CASSPLGGRDRGHGYTF.

This clone was detected only once. This same CDR3 is encoded by further DNA sequences in the sample. The chain joins TRBV10-1 to TRBJ2-3; D may be TRBD1 (5 bases). V was cut by 6 bases and J by 0 bases, with 7 bases left in between. The CDR3 is 13 residues long. Germline loops: CDR1 WNHNN, CDR2 SYGVQD (reference sequence). The CDR3 region has the DNA TGCGCCAGCAGACAGGACAGCACAGATACGCAGTATTTT. Translated, it gives CASRQDSTDTQYF.

This clone has a handful of counts. The chain is built from TRBV6-5 and TRBJ2-7, with 7 bases identical to TRBD1. CDR1 and CDR2 from the germline V gene are MNHEY and SVGAGI. This CDR3 region has 14 residues. The junction had 9 bases not matched to a gene; V was cut back by 7 bases and J by 3 bases. CDR3 DNA sequence: TGTGCCAGCACCCCAGGGGGACACCGCTACGAGCAGTACTTC. Encoded protein: CASTPGGHRYEQYF.

This chain joins TRBV7-2 and TRBJ2-5, with 9 bases that match TRBD2. The germline gives CDR1 SGHTA, CDR2 FQGNSA. The junction had 7 bases not matched to a gene; V was cut back by 7 bases and J by 4 bases. CDR3 length equals 14 residues. This CDR3 is CASNSAGGTETQYF. In DNA, the CDR3 is TGTGCCAGCAATTCAGCGGGGGGTACAGAGACCCAGTACTTC.

This chain links TRBV7-2 with TRBJ2-3, with 9 nucleotides matching TRBD1. CDR1 is SGHTA and CDR2 is FQGNSA in the germline V gene. V trimming: 4 bases; J trimming: 2 bases; junction bases outside the gene matches: 7. The CDR3 totals 16 residues. In DNA, the CDR3 is TGTGCCAGCAGCTCCGGGACAGGGATCTTCACAGATACGCAGTATTTT. Encoded protein: CASSSGTGIFTDTQYF.

V and J are TRBV29-1 and TRBJ2-1, with 7 bases fitting TRBD2. Germline V gene lookup returns CDR1 SQVTM and CDR2 ANQGSEA. The CDR3 sequence is 15 residues long. The ends lost 6 bases at V and 5 bases at J; junction bases unmatched: 13. In DNA form, the CDR3 reads TGCAGCGTACCCGTGGGTGGGGGAGGGAACAATGAGCAGTTCTTC. Its translation is CSVPVGGGGNNEQFF.

The J gene is TRBJ1-4, the V gene TRBV6-5, with D unresolved. Germline CDR1 MNHEY, CDR2 SVGAGI. The V gene lost 6 bases and the J gene lost 4 bases, with 9 bases spanning the gap. The CDR3 extends over 13 amino acids. This CDR3 is CASSGQINEKLFF. Written as DNA, the CDR3 is TGTGCCAGCAGCGGGCAGATTAATGAAAAACTGTTTTTT.

The chain uses TRBV15 and TRBJ2-5; TRBD2 is a possible D gene (6 bases). Between the trimmed V and J ends, which lost 6 bases and 5 bases, there was a span of 10 bases. Germline V gives CDR1 LNHNV, CDR2 YYDKDF (reference sequence). The CDR3 contains 12 residues. The CDR3 here is CATRGGGETQYF. The CDR3 nucleotides read TGTGCCACCAGGGGGGGAGGTGAGACCCAGTACTTC.

V gene TRBV2 combines with J gene TRBJ2-1; perhaps D is TRBD1 or TRBD2 (5 bases each). V was clipped by 7 bases and J by 9 bases, with 19 bases between them. Germline V gives CDR1 SNHLY, CDR2 FYNNEI. The length of the CDR3 is 14 residues. The CDR3 loop is CASKPTDAGGEQFF. In nucleotides, the CDR3 is TGTGCCAGCAAACCCACCGATGCTGGGGGTGAGCAGTTCTTC.